This T cell receptor beta chain originates from a study of response to subunit inactivated influenza vaccine. Study conclusions and caveats: Authors suggested each seasonal flu vaccination may recruit only limited numbers of new T cells.

TCRdb ran MiXCR on the RT-PCR reads and lists one entry per CDR3 protein. Of hundreds of thousands of distinct CDR3 sequences detected, 10% to 15% appear once; the ten largest clones hold roughly 10%. With 6 bases removed from V and 2 bases from J, the gap between germline ends came to 16 bases. CDR3 length: 15 amino acids. This clonotype has only a few counts. Its antigen is unknown. The receptor's source is a man aged 45-65 years who received an inactivated influenza vaccine. The chain combines TRBV12-3 or TRBV12-4 with TRBJ1-2; possibly TRBD1 for D (6 bases). The material sequenced was PBMCs from blood, taken on the day of vaccination. CDR3 DNA: TGTGCCAGCAGGGAGCGGGACAATGCCAACTATGGCTACACCTTC. Amino acid sequence: CASRERDNANYGYTF.